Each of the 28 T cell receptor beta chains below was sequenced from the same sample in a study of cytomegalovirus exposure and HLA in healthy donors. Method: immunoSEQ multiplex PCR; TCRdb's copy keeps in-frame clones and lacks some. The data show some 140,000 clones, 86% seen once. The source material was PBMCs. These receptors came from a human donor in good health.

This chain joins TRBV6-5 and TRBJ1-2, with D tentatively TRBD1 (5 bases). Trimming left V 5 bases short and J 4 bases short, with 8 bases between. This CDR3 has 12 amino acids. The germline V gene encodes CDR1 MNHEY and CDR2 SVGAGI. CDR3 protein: CASSHDSYGYTF. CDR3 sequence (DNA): TGTGCCAGCAGTCATGACAGCTATGGCTACACCTTC.

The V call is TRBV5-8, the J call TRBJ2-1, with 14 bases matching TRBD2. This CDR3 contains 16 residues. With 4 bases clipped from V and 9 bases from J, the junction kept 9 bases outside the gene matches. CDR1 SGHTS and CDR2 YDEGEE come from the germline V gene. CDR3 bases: TGTGCCAGCAGCGGGGGACTAGCGGGAGTAACGGGTGAGCAGTTCTTC. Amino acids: CASSGGLAGVTGEQFF.

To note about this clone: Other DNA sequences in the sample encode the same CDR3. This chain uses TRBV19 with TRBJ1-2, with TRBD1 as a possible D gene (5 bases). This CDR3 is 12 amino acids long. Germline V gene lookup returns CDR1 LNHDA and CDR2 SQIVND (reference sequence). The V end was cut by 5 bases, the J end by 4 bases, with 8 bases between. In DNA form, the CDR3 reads TGTGCCAGTAGTCGGGGGTCCTATGGCTACACCTTC. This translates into CASSRGSYGYTF.

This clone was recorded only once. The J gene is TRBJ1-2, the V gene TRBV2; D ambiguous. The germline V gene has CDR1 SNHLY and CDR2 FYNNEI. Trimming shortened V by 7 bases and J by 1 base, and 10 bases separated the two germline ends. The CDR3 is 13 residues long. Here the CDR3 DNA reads TGTGCCAGCAACCGGGAGAATAACTATGGCTACACCTTC. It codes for CASNRENNYGYTF.

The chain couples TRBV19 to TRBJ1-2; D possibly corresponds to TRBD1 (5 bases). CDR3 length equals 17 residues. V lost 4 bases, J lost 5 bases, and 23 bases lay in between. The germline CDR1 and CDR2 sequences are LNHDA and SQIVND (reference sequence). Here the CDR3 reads CASSTFDGTQSKYGYTF. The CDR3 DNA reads TGTGCCAGTAGTACCTTTGACGGGACTCAATCGAAATATGGCTACACCTTC.

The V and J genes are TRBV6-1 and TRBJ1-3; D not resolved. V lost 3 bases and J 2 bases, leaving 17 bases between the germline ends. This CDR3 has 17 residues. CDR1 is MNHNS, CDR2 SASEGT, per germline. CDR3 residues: CASSETLTATPGNTIYF. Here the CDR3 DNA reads TGTGCCAGCAGTGAGACTTTAACTGCCACCCCTGGAAACACCATATATTTT.

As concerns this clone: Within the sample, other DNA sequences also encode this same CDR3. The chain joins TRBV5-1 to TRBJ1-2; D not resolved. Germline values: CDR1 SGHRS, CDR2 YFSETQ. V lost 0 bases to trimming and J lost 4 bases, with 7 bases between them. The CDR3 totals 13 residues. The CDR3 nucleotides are TGCGCCAGCAGCTTGGGGGGAGGCTATGGCTACACCTTC. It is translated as CASSLGGGYGYTF. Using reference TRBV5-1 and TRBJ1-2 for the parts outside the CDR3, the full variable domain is KAGVTQTPRYLIKTRGQQVTLSCSPISGHRSVSWYQQTPGQGLQFLFEYFSETQRNKGNFPGRFSGRQFSNSRSEMNVSTLELGDSALYLCASSLGGGYGYTFGSGTRLTVV.

The CDR3 coding sequence is TGTGCCAGCAGTGGACAGGGGGCGAACACCGGGGAGCTGTTTTTT. It is translated as CASSGQGANTGELFF. The genes are TRBV6-1 and TRBJ2-2, with 9 positions matching TRBD1. CDR3 size: 15 residues. Trimming at V came to 4 bases and at J to 0 bases, leaving 0 bases not matched to a gene. Looked up from germline, CDR1 is MNHNS and CDR2 is SASEGT.

The CDR3 loop reads CASNAAGRWTEAFF. CDR3 DNA sequence: TGTGCCAGCAACGCAGCCGGGAGATGGACTGAAGCTTTCTTT. The rearrangement links TRBV7-8 to TRBJ1-1, with D unresolved. Germline loops: CDR1 SGHVS, CDR2 FQNEAQ. Trimming stripped 7 bases from V and 5 bases from J, with 17 bases between. This CDR3 is 14 amino acids long.

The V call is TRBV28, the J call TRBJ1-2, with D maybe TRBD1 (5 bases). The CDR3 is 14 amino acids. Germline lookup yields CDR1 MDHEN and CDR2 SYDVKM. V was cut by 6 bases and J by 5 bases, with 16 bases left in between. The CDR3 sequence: CASRTPGEGYGYTF. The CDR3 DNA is TGTGCCAGCAGGACCCCGGGAGAGGGGTATGGCTACACCTTC.

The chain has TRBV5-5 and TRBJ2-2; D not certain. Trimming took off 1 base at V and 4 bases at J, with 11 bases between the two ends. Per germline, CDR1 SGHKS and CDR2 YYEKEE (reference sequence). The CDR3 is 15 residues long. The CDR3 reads CASSLLELRTGELFF. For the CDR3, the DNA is TGTGCCAGCAGCTTGTTGGAGTTGCGCACCGGGGAGCTGTTTTTT.

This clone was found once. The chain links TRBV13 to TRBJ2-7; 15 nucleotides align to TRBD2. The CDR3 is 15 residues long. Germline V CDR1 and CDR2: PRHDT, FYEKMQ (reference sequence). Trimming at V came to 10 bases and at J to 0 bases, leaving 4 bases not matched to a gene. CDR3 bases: TGTGCCACCGGGACTAGCGGGGGGAGCTCCTACGAGCAGTACTTC. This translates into CATGTSGGSSYEQYF.

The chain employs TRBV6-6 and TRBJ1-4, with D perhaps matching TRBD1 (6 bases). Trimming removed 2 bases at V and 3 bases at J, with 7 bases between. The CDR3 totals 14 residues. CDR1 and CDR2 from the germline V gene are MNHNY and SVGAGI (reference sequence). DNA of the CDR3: TGTGCCAGCAGTTACGAGGGGGCTAATGAAAAACTGTTTTTT. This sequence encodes CASSYEGANEKLFF.

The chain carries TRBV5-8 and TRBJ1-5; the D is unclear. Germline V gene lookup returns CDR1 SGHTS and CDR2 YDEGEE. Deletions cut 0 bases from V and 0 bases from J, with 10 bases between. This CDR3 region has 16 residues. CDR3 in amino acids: CASSLAQDYSNQPQHF. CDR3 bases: TGTGCCAGCAGCTTGGCTCAGGACTATAGCAATCAGCCCCAGCATTTT.

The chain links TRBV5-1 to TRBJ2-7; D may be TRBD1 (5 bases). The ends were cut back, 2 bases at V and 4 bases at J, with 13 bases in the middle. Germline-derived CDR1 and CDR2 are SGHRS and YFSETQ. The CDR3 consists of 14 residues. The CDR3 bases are TGCGCCAGCAGCTTAACAGGCCCTCAGTACGAGCAGTACTTC. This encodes CASSLTGPQYEQYF.

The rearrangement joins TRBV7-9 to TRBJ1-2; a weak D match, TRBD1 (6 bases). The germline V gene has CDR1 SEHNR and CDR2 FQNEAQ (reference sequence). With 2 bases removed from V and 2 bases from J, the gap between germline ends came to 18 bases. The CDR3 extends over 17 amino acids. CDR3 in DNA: TGTGCCAGCAGCTTACGAAGGTTGGACAGACGGAACTATGGCTACACCTTC. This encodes CASSLRRLDRRNYGYTF.

CDR3 nucleotide sequence: TGCAGCGTTAGGACAGGGAGGGTCACTGAAGCTTTCTTT. The encoded protein is CSVRTGRVTEAFF. The J gene is TRBJ1-1, the V gene TRBV29-1, with 8 bases lining up with TRBD1. Germline CDR1 and CDR2: SQVTM and ANQGSEA. The junction had 6 bases not matched to a gene; V was cut back by 5 bases and J by 4 bases. CDR3 length: 13 amino acids. The entire variable domain, with the rest obtained from reference TRBV29-1 and TRBJ1-1, is as follows: SAVISQKPSRDICQRGTSLTIQCQVDSQVTMMFWYRQQPGQSLTLIATANQGSEATYESGFVIDKFPISRPNLTFSTLTVSNMSPEDSSIYLCSVRTGRVTEAFFGQGTRLTVV.

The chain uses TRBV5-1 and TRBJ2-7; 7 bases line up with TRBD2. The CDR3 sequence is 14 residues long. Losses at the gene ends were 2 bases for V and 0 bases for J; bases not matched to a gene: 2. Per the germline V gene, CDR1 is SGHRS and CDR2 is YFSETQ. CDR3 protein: CASSFGRSSYEQYF. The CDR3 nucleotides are TGCGCCAGCAGCTTCGGGAGGAGCTCCTACGAGCAGTACTTC.

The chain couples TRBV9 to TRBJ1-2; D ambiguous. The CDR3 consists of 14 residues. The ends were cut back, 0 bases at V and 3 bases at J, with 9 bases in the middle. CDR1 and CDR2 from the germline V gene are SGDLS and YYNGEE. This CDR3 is CASSVVGGHYGYTF. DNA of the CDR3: TGTGCCAGCAGCGTAGTTGGAGGGCACTATGGCTACACCTTC. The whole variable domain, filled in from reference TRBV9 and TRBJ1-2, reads DSGVTQTPKHLITATGQRVTLRCSPRSGDLSVYWYQQSLDQGLQFLIQYYNGEERAKGNILERFSAQQFPDLHSELNLSSLELGDSALYFCASSVVGGHYGYTFGSGTRLTVV.

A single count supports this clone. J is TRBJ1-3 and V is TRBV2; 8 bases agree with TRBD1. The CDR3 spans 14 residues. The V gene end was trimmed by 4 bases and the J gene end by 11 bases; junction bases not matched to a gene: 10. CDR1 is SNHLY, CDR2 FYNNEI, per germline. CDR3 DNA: TGTGCCAGCAGTGTGGGCCCCCAGGGGGCGGCCATATATTTT. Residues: CASSVGPQGAAIYF.

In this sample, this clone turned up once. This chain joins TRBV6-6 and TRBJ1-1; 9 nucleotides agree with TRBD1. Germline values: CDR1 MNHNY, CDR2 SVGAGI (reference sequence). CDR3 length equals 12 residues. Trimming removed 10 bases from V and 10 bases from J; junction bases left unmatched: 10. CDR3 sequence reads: CATEQGAVGAFF. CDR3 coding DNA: TGTGCCACGGAACAGGGGGCTGTCGGAGCTTTCTTT.

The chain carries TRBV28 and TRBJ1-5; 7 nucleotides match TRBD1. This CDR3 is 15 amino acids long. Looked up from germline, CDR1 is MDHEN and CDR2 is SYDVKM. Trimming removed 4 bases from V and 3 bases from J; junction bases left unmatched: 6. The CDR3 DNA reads TGTGCCAGCAGTTCTCGGGACAGCCCCAATCAGCCCCAGCATTTT. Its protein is CASSSRDSPNQPQHF. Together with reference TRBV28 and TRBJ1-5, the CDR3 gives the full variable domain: DVKVTQSSRYLVKRTGEKVFLECVQDMDHENMFWYRQDPGLGLRLIYFSYDVKMKEKGDIPEGYSVSREKKERFSLILESASTNQTSMYLCASSSRDSPNQPQHFGDGTRLSIL.

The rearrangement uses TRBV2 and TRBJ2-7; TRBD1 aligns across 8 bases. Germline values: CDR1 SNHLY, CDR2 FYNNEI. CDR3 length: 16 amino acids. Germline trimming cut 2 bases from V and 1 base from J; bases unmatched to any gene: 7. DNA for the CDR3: TGTGCCAGCAGTGAACAGGACAGGGTAATTTCCTACGAGCAGTACTTC. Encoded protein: CASSEQDRVISYEQYF. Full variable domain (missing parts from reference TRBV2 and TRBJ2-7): EPEVTQTPSHQVTQMGQEVILRCVPISNHLYFYWYRQILGQKVEFLVSFYNNEISEKSEIFDDQFSVERPDGSNFTLKIRSTKLEDSAMYFCASSEQDRVISYEQYFGPGTRLTVT.

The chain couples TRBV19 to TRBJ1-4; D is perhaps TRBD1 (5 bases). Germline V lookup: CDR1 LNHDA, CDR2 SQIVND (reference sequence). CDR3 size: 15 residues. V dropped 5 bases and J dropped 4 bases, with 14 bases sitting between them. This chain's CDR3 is CASSLGWGLNEKLFF. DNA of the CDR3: TGTGCCAGTAGTCTGGGATGGGGCCTTAATGAAAAACTGTTTTTT.

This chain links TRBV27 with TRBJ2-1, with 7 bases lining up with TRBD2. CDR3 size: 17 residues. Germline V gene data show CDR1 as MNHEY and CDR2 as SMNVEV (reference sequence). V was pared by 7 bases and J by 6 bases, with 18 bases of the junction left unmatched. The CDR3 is CASKQRPGLAVGNEQFF. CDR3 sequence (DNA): TGTGCCAGCAAGCAAAGACCGGGGCTAGCGGTTGGCAATGAGCAGTTCTTC.

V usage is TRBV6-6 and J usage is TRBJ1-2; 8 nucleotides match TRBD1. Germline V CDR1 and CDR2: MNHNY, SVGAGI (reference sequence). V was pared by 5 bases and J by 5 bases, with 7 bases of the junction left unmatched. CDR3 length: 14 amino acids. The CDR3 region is CASSNRDRPYGYTF. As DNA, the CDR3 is TGTGCCAGCAGTAACCGGGACAGGCCATATGGCTACACCTTC.

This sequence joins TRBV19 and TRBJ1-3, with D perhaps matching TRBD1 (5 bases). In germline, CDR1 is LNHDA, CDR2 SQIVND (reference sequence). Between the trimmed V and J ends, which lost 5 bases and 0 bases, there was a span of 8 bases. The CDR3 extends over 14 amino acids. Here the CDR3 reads CASSVTGSGNTIYF. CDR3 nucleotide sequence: TGTGCCAGTAGTGTCACAGGCTCTGGAAACACCATATATTTT.

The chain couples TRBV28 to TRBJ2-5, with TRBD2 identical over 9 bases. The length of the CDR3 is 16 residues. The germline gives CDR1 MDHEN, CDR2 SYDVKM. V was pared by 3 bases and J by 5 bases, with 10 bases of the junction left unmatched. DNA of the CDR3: TGTGCCAGCAGTTTTTCGAGAGCTAGCGGGATTGAGACCCAGTACTTC. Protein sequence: CASSFSRASGIETQYF.